This TCR beta chain comes out of a study of T cell clonotyping in hematopoietic cell transplantation. At the level of the study: Recipients' pretransplant samples followed cytoreduction.

Time point described: recipient sample about 28 days before transplant, after cytoreduction. Recipients were bled about 28 days pretransplant and at posttransplant days 30, 100, 180. Study results and limitations: At the given depth, recipient repertoires were over 95% de novo clonotypes. After transplant, recipient diversity fell while pathologically expanded clonotypes grew through day 180.

This clone was recorded once. The antigen is not known. The repertoire was sequenced with immunoSEQ multiplex PCR; TCRdb's copy has only in-frame clones and lacks some. The sample includes tens of thousands of clones, 60% to 85% of them seen just once. Looked up from germline, CDR1 is MNHEY and CDR2 is SVGAGI. V was clipped by 2 bases and J by 5 bases, with 13 bases between them. The CDR3 has 15 residues. The sample was peripheral blood mononuclear cells, taken before stem cell transplant. The TCR comes from a woman in her twenties or thirties with chronic myeloid leukemia. Some clones in this sample may be carry-over from other donors' samples. The rearrangement uses TRBV6-5 and TRBJ2-4; the D gene is possibly TRBD1 (6 bases). CDR3 amino acids: CASSYAPDRQNIQYF. CDR3 nucleotides: TGTGCCAGCAGTTACGCCCCGGACAGACAAAACATTCAGTACTTC.